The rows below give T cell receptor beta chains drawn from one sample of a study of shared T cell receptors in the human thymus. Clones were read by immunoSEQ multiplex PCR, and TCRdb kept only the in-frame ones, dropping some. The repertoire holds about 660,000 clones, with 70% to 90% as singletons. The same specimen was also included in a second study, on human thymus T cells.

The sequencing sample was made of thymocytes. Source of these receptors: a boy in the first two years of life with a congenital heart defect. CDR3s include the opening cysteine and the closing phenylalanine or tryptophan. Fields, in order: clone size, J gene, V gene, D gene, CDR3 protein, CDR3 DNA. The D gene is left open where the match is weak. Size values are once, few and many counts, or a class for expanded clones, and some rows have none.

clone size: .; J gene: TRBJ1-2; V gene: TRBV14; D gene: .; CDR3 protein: CASSQGRNGYTF; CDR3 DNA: TGTGCCAGCAGCCAAGGGAGGAATGGCTACACCTTC
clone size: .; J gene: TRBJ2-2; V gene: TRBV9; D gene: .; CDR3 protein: CASSAPRTETGELFF; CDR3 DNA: TGTGCCAGCAGCGCCCCCCGGACTGAAACCGGGGAGCTGTTTTTT
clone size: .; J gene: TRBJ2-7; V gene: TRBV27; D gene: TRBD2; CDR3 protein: CASRPVTGTSGRSAYEQYF; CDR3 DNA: TGTGCCAGCAGACCAGTCACCGGGACTAGCGGGAGGAGCGCCTACGAGCAGTACTTC
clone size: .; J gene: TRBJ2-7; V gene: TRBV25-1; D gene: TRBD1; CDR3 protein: CASSAGQGPYEQYF; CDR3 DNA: TGTGCCAGCAGTGCAGGACAGGGGCCCTACGAGCAGTACTTC
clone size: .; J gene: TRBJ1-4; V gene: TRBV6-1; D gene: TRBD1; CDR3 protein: CASSDPDRDGTNEKLFF; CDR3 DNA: TGTGCCAGCAGTGACCCGGACAGGGATGGAACTAATGAAAAACTGTTTTTT
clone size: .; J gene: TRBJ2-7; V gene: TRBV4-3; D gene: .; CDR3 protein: CASSQERKNNYEQYF; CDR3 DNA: TGCGCCAGCAGCCAAGAGCGGAAGAACAACTACGAGCAGTACTTC
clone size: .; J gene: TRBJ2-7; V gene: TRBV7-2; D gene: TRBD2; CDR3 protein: CASSLAPGTSGNYEQYF; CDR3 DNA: TGTGCCAGCAGCTTGGCCCCTGGGACTAGCGGGAACTACGAGCAGTACTTC
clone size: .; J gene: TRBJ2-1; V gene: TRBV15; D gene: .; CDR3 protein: CATSRTAYNEQFF; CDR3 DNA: TGTGCCACCAGCAGGACTGCCTACAATGAGCAGTTCTTC
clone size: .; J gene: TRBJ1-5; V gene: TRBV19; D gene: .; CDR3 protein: CASSIIGVNQPQHF; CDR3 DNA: TGTGCCAGTAGTATTATCGGAGTTAATCAGCCCCAGCATTTT
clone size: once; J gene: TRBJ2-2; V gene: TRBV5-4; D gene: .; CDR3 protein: CASSLDGTLTYRNTGELFF; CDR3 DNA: TGTGCCAGCAGCTTGGACGGGACATTAACCTACAGGAACACCGGGGAGCTGTTTTTT
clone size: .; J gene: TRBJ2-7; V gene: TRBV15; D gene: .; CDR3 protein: CATSGGSYEQYF; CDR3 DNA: TGTGCCACCAGCGGCGGTAGCTACGAGCAGTACTTC